This T cell receptor beta chain was recorded in a study of vaccination and CD4 T cells after COVID-19. At the level of the study: Drawing of post-COVID samples took place a median 101 days after diagnosis (range 35 to 161). A median of roughly 72 days (range 14 to 241) separated dose two from the taking of post-vaccine samples. Each of the control cultures got a CEFX pool, an HIV-1 Nef pool, or no peptide.

This clonotype turned up a few times. The antigen is unknown. General study points: Convalescent patients had a median about 90% of reactive clones appearing only post-vaccination.

From germline, CDR1 is MNHEY and CDR2 SMNVEV (reference sequence). V lost 1 base and J lost 3; bases outside the gene matches: 6. The CDR3 totals 15 residues. Sequence data for DNA of cultured CD4+ T cells were generated by the Oncomine TCR Beta short-read assay. TCRdb reprocessed the PCR reads with MiXCR, giving one entry per CDR3 protein. The sample yields about 14,000 distinct CDR3 sequences, roughly 61% seen once. Regarding treatment: roughly 10-day PBMC culture with coronavirus spike peptide pools or control peptides (ViraFEST assay). The V gene is TRBV27, the J gene TRBJ2-7; 7 bases map to TRBD1. Sequencing was carried out using CD4+ T cells from blood, cultured in vitro. This clonotype originated in a human donor who had recovered from COVID-19. CDR3 region: CASSLYRQGLYEQYF. The CDR3 DNA is TGTGCCAGCAGTTTATACAGACAGGGCCTCTACGAGCAGTACTTC.